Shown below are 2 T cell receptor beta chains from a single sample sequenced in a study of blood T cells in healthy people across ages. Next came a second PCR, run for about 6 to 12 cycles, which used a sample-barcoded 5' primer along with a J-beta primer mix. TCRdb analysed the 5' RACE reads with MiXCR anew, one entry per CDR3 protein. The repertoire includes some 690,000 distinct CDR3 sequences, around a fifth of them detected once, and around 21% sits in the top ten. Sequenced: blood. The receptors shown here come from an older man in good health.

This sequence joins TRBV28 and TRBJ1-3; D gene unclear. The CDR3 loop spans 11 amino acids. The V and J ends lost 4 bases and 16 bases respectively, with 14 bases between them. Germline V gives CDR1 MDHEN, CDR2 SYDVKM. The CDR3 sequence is CASSSSRMRYF. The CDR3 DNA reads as TGTGCCAGCAGTTCGAGCAGGATGAGGTATTTT.

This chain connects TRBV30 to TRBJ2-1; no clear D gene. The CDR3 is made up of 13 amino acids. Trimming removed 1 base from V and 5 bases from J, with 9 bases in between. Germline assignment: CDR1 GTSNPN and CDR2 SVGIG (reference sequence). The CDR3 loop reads CAWSGNPDNEQFF. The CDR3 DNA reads TGTGCCTGGAGTGGTAATCCAGACAATGAGCAGTTCTTC.